The source of this TCR beta chain is a study of blood T cell repertoires in COVID-19. Study context: From T cells, B-cell-depleted T cells, or PBMCs came the material, which was cDNA or gDNA.

This CDR3 has 13 residues. The germline V gene has CDR1 KGHSH and CDR2 LQKENI. V lost 2 bases and J 5 bases, leaving 6 bases between the germline ends. In the original workflow: Estimates of nucleated cell counts were drawn from the amplification of reference gene primers. The data were produced by immunoSEQ multiplex PCR, yet TCRdb's version contains in-frame clones alone and is incomplete. V and J calls and clone size come straight from that table; D and trimming were deduced from the DNA. The data contain about 90,000 clones, approximately 80% of them seen just once; the ten biggest clones take up around 3.1%.

The sequenced sample was peripheral blood. This receptor was obtained from a man in his fifties or sixties with acute or convalescent COVID-19. The chain carries TRBV18 and TRBJ1-4; D gene ambiguous. The CDR3 is CASSPDSNEKLFF. The CDR3 DNA follows: TGTGCCAGCTCACCAGACTCAAATGAAAAACTGTTTTTT.